The 8 T cell receptor beta chains below come from one sample, sequenced in a study of CD8 T cells in Susac syndrome (dated by TCRdb to between 2018 and 2021). Library creation used the immunoSEQ multiplex PCR assay. RNA was extracted using the RNeasy kit, and roughly 0.5 to 1 microgram was reverse transcribed with random hexamers. TCRdb reran the public reads through fastp at Q25 and MiXCR, keeping productive beta chains. When rows share a CDR3 protein, they turn into one entry using the most common DNA and genes. In all, the sample holds approximately 22,000 distinct CDR3 sequences, and 85% to 95% of those were seen once. In total, the top ten clones hold approximately 0.25% of the sample. Sequencing input: CD8+ T cells from PBMCs. The origin of the receptors is a human donor in good health.

A single count supports this clonotype. The J gene is TRBJ2-7, the V gene TRBV4-3; 8 bases are shared with TRBD1. The CDR3 covers 15 residues. The V segment lost 4 bases and the J segment 1 base; nucleotides outside the gene matches: 6. Germline CDR1 LGHNA, CDR2 YSLEER. The CDR3 loop reads CASSRGQGTSYEQYF. In DNA, the CDR3 is TGCGCCAGCAGCCGAGGACAGGGAACGTCCTACGAGCAGTACTTC.

This chain uses TRBV5-4 with TRBJ2-1, with unresolved D. Germline V gene sequence: CDR1 SGHNT, CDR2 YYREEE (reference sequence). CDR3 length: 15 amino acids. Trimming removed 4 bases at V and 3 bases at J, with 14 bases between. CDR3 nucleotide sequence: TGTGCCAGCAGCCCTACTTATAAGATCTACAATGAGCAGTTCTTC. This sequence encodes CASSPTYKIYNEQFF. Complete variable domain (other parts from reference TRBV5-4 and TRBJ2-1): ETGVTQSPTHLIKTRGQQVTLRCSSQSGHNTVSWYQQALGQGPQFIFQYYREEENGRGNFPPRFSGLQFPNYSSELNVNALELDDSALYLCASSPTYKIYNEQFFGPGTRLTVL.

This clonotype has only a few counts. The V call is TRBV7-9, the J call TRBJ2-7, with D perhaps assigned TRBD1 or TRBD2 (5 bases each). This CDR3 contains 13 residues. Trimming stripped 3 bases from V and 5 bases from J, with 11 bases between. CDR1 SEHNR and CDR2 FQNEAQ come from the germline V gene (reference sequence). CDR3 nucleotides: TGTGCCAGCAGCTTGTATGGGACCGACGAGCAGTACTTC. It is translated as CASSLYGTDEQYF.

V usage is TRBV7-9 and J usage is TRBJ2-3; unclear D gene. Germline loops: CDR1 SEHNR, CDR2 FQNEAQ (reference sequence). Trimming took 3 bases from V and 0 from J, leaving 10 bases between them. This CDR3 spans 15 amino acids. The CDR3 DNA reads TGTGCCAGCAGCTTCGGTAGGGCGAGCACAGATACGCAGTATTTT. It is translated as CASSFGRASTDTQYF. The full variable domain, completed using reference TRBV7-9 and TRBJ2-3, is DTGVSQNPRHKITKRGQNVTFRCDPISEHNRLYWYRQTLGQGPEFLTYFQNEAQLEKSRLLSDRFSAERPKGSFSTLEIQRTEQGDSAMYLCASSFGRASTDTQYFGPGTRLTVL.

The rearrangement joins TRBV6-2 or TRBV6-3 to TRBJ2-7; D unclear. V was shortened by 4 bases and J by 6 bases, with 7 bases between the two germline ends. This CDR3 contains 11 residues. CDR1 is MNHEY, CDR2 SVGEGT, per germline. CDR3 protein: CASSLGFEQYF. CDR3 bases: TGTGCCAGCAGTTTGGGGTTCGAGCAGTACTTC.

V usage is TRBV9 and J usage is TRBJ2-5; no clear D gene. This CDR3 is 15 amino acids long. From germline, CDR1 is SGDLS and CDR2 YYNGEE. The V end was cut by 4 bases, the J end by 2 bases, with 15 bases between. CDR3 DNA sequence: TGTGCCAGCAGCTCCAGTGGTAGTTTACAAGAGACCCAGTACTTC. Amino acid sequence: CASSSSGSLQETQYF.

V gene TRBV12-3 or TRBV12-4 combines with J gene TRBJ2-3; D perhaps matches TRBD2 (5 bases). Trimming took 4 bases from V and 0 from J, leaving 8 bases between them. The length of the CDR3 is 14 residues. The CDR3 DNA sequence: TGTGCCAGCAGTTCTAGCTCGAGCACAGATACGCAGTATTTT. Protein product: CASSSSSSTDTQYF.

This clonotype was detected only once. The gene calls are TRBV9 and TRBJ1-1; D is unclear. V was trimmed by 9 bases and J by 10 bases, leaving 22 bases between them. This CDR3 is built from 13 residues. In germline, CDR1 is SGDLS, CDR2 YYNGEE. The CDR3 reads CATPDAHFWGAFF. CDR3 DNA sequence: TGTGCCACCCCGGACGCCCACTTTTGGGGAGCTTTCTTT.